The 25 T cell receptor beta chains below all came from one sample that was sequenced in a study of identical twins. MiXCR was run by TCRdb on the 5' RACE reads, yielding one entry per CDR3 protein. The sample carries 470,000 or so distinct CDR3 sequences, 24% recorded once. A further study also used this sample, focusing on T cells expressing NK-cell markers.

Sequencing used CD4+ T cells sorted from blood. Receptors originate from a woman younger than 30 in good health.

This clonotype has just a few counts. The chain joins TRBV29-1 to TRBJ2-7, with TRBD1 as a possible D gene (5 bases). The ends were cut back, 7 bases at V and 2 bases at J, with 15 bases in the middle. Germline CDR1 and CDR2: SQVTM and ANQGSEA. The CDR3 covers 13 residues. CDR3 bases: TGCAGCGCTGCGCAGGGAAGGACCTACGAGCAGTACTTC. Its translation: CSAAQGRTYEQYF.

This clonotype showed up just a few times. The gene calls are TRBV12-3 or TRBV12-4 and TRBJ1-6; the match to TRBD1 covers 7 bases. V trimming: 7 bases; J trimming: 9 bases; junction bases outside the gene matches: 12. The CDR3 runs 15 residues. The CDR3: CASTRGTVHSSPLHF. As DNA, the CDR3 is TGTGCCAGCACCAGGGGGACAGTTCATAGTTCACCCCTCCACTTT.

The genes are TRBV2 and TRBJ1-2, with unresolved D. CDR1 and CDR2 from the germline V gene are SNHLY and FYNNEI. The CDR3 runs 13 residues. Trimming left V 8 bases short and J 7 bases short, with 17 bases between. CDR3 sequence reads: CASHLWDGGGYTF. DNA for the CDR3: TGTGCCAGCCACCTATGGGATGGAGGTGGCTACACCTTC.

Concerning this clonotype: The junction departs from the called germline gene at one end, perhaps through a read error. In nucleotides, the CDR3 is TGTGCTAGCAGCTTAGGTCCGAGGGGTAAGGAGACCCAGTACTTC. This codes for CASSLGPRGKETQYF. The chain links TRBV7-7 to TRBJ2-5, with D perhaps matching TRBD1 or TRBD2 (5 bases each). Per the germline V gene, CDR1 is SSHAT and CDR2 is FNYEAQ (reference sequence). This CDR3 is built from 15 residues.

This rearrangement joins TRBV10-3 to TRBJ2-2; TRBD2 aligns across 7 bases. CDR3 length equals 14 residues. J lost 5 bases, V lost 3 bases, and 3 bases had no gene match. Germline CDR1 and CDR2: ENHRY and SYGVKD. The CDR3 nucleotides read TGTGCCATCAGTGACTCACTAGCGACCGGGGAGCTGTTTTTT. Translation: CAISDSLATGELFF.

The chain recombines TRBV20-1 with TRBJ2-7; D gene unclear. CDR1 and CDR2 from the germline V gene are DFQATT and SNEGSKA (reference sequence). V was trimmed by 5 bases and J by 7 bases, leaving 21 bases between them. The CDR3 is made up of 14 amino acids. The CDR3 reads CSAPPPGSPLEQYF. The CDR3, as DNA: TGCAGTGCTCCGCCCCCCGGCAGCCCCTTAGAGCAGTACTTC.

This clonotype appeared a few times. The chain joins TRBV7-9 to TRBJ1-3; possibly TRBD1 for D (6 bases). There are 14 residues in the CDR3. Trimming stripped 3 bases from V and 4 bases from J, with 10 bases between. Germline values: CDR1 SEHNR, CDR2 FQNEAQ (reference sequence). The CDR3 nucleotides are TGTGCCAGCAGCTTTGCAGGGGTCGGAAACACCATATATTTT. This gives the protein CASSFAGVGNTIYF.

This clonotype was counted only a few times. The chain combines TRBV3-1 with TRBJ2-1; 7 bases are shared with TRBD1. J gave up 0 bases and V 7 bases, and 6 bases lay outside the gene matches. The CDR3 is 15 residues long. CDR1 is LGHDT, CDR2 YNNKEL, per germline (reference sequence). The CDR3 DNA sequence: TGTGCCAGCACCCTACAGGGGAGCTCCTACAATGAGCAGTTCTTC. As protein: CASTLQGSSYNEQFF.

This clonotype was observed a handful of times. The V gene is TRBV15, the J gene TRBJ1-1, with unresolved D. The germline V gene has CDR1 LNHNV and CDR2 YYDKDF (reference sequence). Trimming left V 0 bases short and J 11 bases short, with 13 bases between. This CDR3 contains 13 residues. The CDR3 DNA reads as TGTGCCACCAGCAGAGATAGTCGGCGCCAGGCTTTCTTT. It codes for CATSRDSRRQAFF.

This clonotype was recorded many times. The rearrangement joins TRBV5-1 to TRBJ2-1, with D maybe TRBD1 (6 bases). The ends were cut back, 3 bases at V and 7 bases at J, with 8 bases in the middle. From germline, CDR1 is SGHRS and CDR2 YFSETQ. This CDR3 is 12 amino acids long. This CDR3 reads CASSSQGNEQFF. The CDR3 nucleotides are TGCGCCAGCAGCTCCCAGGGGAATGAGCAGTTCTTC.

The rearrangement links TRBV20-1 to TRBJ2-7; possibly TRBD2 for D (5 bases). Germline V lookup: CDR1 DFQATT, CDR2 SNEGSKA (reference sequence). There are 13 residues in the CDR3. Trimming left V 3 bases short and J 5 bases short, with 14 bases between. The CDR3 spells CSASVRHSDEQYF. In DNA form, the CDR3 reads TGCAGTGCTAGCGTCCGCCATAGCGACGAGCAGTACTTC.

A few counts support this clonotype. The rearrangement joins TRBV5-1 to TRBJ2-3; possibly TRBD2 for D (5 bases). The CDR3 sequence is 15 residues long. Germline lookup yields CDR1 SGHRS and CDR2 YFSETQ. Trimming removed 1 base at V and 5 bases at J, with 14 bases between. The CDR3 protein is CASSLRDSVRDTQYF. In DNA form, the CDR3 reads TGCGCCAGCAGCTTGCGGGATTCGGTAAGAGATACGCAGTATTTT.

This chain uses TRBV5-1 with TRBJ2-1; D is unresolved. Looked up from germline, CDR1 is SGHRS and CDR2 is YFSETQ. Trimming removed 0 bases from V and 5 bases from J, with 12 bases in between. CDR3 size: 15 residues. CDR3: CASSLVANAHNEQFF. The CDR3 bases are TGCGCCAGCAGCTTGGTGGCTAATGCCCACAATGAGCAGTTCTTC.

This chain connects TRBV5-5 to TRBJ2-1; D might be TRBD2 (7 bases). The CDR3 is 12 residues long. Trimming took 5 bases from V and 12 from J, leaving 15 bases between them. Germline lookup yields CDR1 SGHKS and CDR2 YYEKEE (reference sequence). As DNA, the CDR3 is TGTGCCAGCAGTCGGGGGGCGGAACGGCAGTTCTTC. It yields the protein CASSRGAERQFF.

The rearrangement links TRBV12-3 or TRBV12-4 to TRBJ1-1; the D is unclear. The V end lost 3 bases, the J end lost 3 bases, and 8 bases lay between the germline ends. This CDR3 spans 13 amino acids. This chain's CDR3 is CASSFHPYTEAFF. DNA for the CDR3: TGTGCCAGCAGTTTTCACCCTTACACTGAAGCTTTCTTT.

The V and J genes are TRBV28 and TRBJ2-7; D uncertain. Trimming stripped 7 bases from V and 4 bases from J, with 14 bases between. Germline V gene lookup returns CDR1 MDHEN and CDR2 SYDVKM. The CDR3 covers 13 residues. Written as DNA, the CDR3 is TGTGCCAGCAATCCCACACCCCTATACGAGCAGTACTTC. Translating it yields CASNPTPLYEQYF.

A few counts support this clonotype. The chain recombines TRBV6-5 with TRBJ2-2, with TRBD2 as a possible D gene (5 bases). CDR3 length: 15 amino acids. CDR1 is MNHEY, CDR2 SVGAGI, per germline. V shed 2 bases and J shed 4 bases, with 11 bases lying between them. In nucleotides, the CDR3 is TGTGCCAGCAGTTACCCCGGGGTTAGCACCGGGGAGCTGTTTTTT. It specifies CASSYPGVSTGELFF.

The chain is built from TRBV11-2 and TRBJ2-2; D not resolved. The length of the CDR3 is 13 residues. From germline, CDR1 is SGHAT and CDR2 FQNNGV. V was clipped by 7 bases and J by 7 bases, with 13 bases between them. CDR3 sequence reads: CASISLRFGELFF. CDR3 bases: TGTGCCAGCATCTCCTTGCGGTTCGGGGAGCTGTTTTTT.

This clonotype was counted a few times. The J gene is TRBJ2-3, the V gene TRBV4-2; D is unclear. The CDR3 consists of 14 residues. V was cut by 2 bases and J by 4 bases, with 10 bases left in between. From germline, CDR1 is LGHNA and CDR2 YNFKEQ. DNA of the CDR3: TGTGCCAGCAGCCAATCTCAGAAATCAGATACGCAGTATTTT. This sequence encodes CASSQSQKSDTQYF.

The genes are TRBV18 and TRBJ2-5, with TRBD1 matching over 7 bases. Losses at the gene ends were 3 bases for V and 2 bases for J; bases not matched to a gene: 6. The length of the CDR3 is 15 residues. The germline V gene has CDR1 KGHSH and CDR2 LQKENI. The CDR3 sequence: CASSPMGQQQETQYF. The CDR3 DNA is TGTGCCAGCTCACCTATGGGACAGCAGCAAGAGACCCAGTACTTC.

This clonotype was detected ten times or more. The chain employs TRBV12-3 or TRBV12-4 and TRBJ1-6; D is unresolved. The CDR3 loop spans 16 amino acids. V lost 4 bases and J lost 9, with 19 bases in between. CDR3 nucleotide sequence: TGTGCCAGCAGTTACCGCCCGAGAACTCTGGGTTCACCCCTCCACTTT. Translating gives CASSYRPRTLGSPLHF.

In its sample, this clonotype was seen a few times. This sequence joins TRBV2 and TRBJ1-6; D unclear. Germline lookup yields CDR1 SNHLY and CDR2 FYNNEI. The length of the CDR3 is 13 residues. Trimming left V 5 bases short and J 10 bases short, with 12 bases between. CDR3 coding DNA: TGTGCCAGCAGTCTGGCCAGAGAATCACCCCTCCACTTT. Protein: CASSLARESPLHF.

The J gene is TRBJ1-1, the V gene TRBV7-9; D may be TRBD1 (5 bases). V was clipped by 0 bases and J by 3 bases, with 8 bases between them. In germline, CDR1 is SEHNR, CDR2 FQNEAQ (reference sequence). The CDR3 length is 14 residues. The CDR3 DNA follows: TGTGCCAGCAGCTTAGCGCTGGGGCACACTGAAGCTTTCTTT. Amino acids: CASSLALGHTEAFF.

The table lists this clonotype with a few counts. CDR3 sequence: CASSYSGTSTYEQYF. The CDR3 DNA is TGTGCCAGCAGTTACTCCGGGACATCGACCTACGAGCAGTACTTC. V is TRBV6-5 and J is TRBJ2-7; a weak D match, TRBD1 (6 bases). The V gene's germline CDR1 is MNHEY and CDR2 SVGAGI. This CDR3 is built from 15 residues. Trimming took 0 bases from V and 2 from J, leaving 11 bases between them.

J is TRBJ2-7 and V is TRBV11-2; maybe TRBD2 (6 bases). The V end lost 9 bases, the J end lost 0 bases, and 15 bases lay between the germline ends. CDR3 length equals 14 residues. CDR1 is SGHAT, CDR2 FQNNGV, per germline. This CDR3 is CASSAGGPSYEQYF. The CDR3, as DNA: TGTGCCAGTTCCGCCGGGGGACCCTCCTACGAGCAGTACTTC.